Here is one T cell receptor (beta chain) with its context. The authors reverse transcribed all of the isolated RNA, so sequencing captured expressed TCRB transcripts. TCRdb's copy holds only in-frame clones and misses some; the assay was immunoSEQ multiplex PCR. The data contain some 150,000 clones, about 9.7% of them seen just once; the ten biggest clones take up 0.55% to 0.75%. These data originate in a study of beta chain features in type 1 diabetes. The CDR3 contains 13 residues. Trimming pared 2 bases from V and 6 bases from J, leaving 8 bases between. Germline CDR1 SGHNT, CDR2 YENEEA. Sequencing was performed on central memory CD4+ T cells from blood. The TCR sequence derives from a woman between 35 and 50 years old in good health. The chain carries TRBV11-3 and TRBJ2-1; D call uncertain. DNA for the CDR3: TGTGCCAGCAGCTTATCTTTCAGCAATGAGCAGTTCTTC. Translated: CASSLSFSNEQFF.